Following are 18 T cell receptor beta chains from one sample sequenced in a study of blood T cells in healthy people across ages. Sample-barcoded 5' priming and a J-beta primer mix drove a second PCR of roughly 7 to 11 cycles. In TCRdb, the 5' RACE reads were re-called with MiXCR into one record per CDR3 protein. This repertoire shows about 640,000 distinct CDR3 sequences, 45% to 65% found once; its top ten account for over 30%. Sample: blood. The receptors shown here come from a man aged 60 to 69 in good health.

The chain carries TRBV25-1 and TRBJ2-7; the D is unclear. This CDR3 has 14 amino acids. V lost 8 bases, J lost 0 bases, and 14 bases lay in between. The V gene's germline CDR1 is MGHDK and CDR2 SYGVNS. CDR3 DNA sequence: TGTGCCAGCCAGTCCGTAGGGTTCTCCTACGAGCAGTACTTC. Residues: CASQSVGFSYEQYF.

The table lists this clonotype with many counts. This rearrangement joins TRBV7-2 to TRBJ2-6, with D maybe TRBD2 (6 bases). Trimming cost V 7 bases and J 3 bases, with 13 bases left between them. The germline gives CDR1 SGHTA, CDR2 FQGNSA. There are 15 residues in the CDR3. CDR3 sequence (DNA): TGTGCCAGCACCCCCGGGGGTAGTGGGGCCAACGTCCTGACTTTC. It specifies CASTPGGSGANVLTF.

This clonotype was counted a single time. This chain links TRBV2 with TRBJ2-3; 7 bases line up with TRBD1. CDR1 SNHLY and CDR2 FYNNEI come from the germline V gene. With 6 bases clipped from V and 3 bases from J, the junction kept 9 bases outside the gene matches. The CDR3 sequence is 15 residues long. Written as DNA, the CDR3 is TGTGCCAGCAGGGAGGACAGGAGAGGGACAGATACGCAGTATTTT. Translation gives CASREDRRGTDTQYF.

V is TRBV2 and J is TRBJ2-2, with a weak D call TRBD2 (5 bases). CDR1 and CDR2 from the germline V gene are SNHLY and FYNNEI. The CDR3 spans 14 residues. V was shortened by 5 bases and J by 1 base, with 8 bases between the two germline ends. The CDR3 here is CASSPRENTGELFF. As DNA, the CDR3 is TGTGCCAGCAGTCCACGGGAGAACACCGGGGAGCTGTTTTTT.

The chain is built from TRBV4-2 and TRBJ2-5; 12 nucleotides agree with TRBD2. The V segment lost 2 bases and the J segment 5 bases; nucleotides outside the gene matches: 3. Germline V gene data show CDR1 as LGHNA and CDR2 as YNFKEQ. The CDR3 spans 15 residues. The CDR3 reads CASSQLAGGLETQYF. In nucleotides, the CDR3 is TGTGCCAGCAGCCAACTAGCGGGGGGGCTGGAGACCCAGTACTTC.

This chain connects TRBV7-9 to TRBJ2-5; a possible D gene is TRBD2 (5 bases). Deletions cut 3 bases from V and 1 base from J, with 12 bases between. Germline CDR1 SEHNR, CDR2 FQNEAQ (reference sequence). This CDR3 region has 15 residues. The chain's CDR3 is CASSFGGSLQETQYF. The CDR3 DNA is TGTGCCAGCAGCTTCGGAGGCAGTCTCCAAGAGACCCAGTACTTC.

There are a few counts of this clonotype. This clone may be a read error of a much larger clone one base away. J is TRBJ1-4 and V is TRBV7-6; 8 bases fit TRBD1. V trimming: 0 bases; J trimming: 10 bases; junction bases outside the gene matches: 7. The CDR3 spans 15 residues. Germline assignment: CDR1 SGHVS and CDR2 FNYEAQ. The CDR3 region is CASSLAGDRPPKLFF. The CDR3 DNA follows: TGTGCCAGCAGCTTAGCGGGGGACAGGCCCCCAAAACTGTTTTTT. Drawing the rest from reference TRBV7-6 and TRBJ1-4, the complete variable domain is GAGVSQSPRYKVTKRGQDVALRCDPISGHVSLYWYRQALGQGPEFLTYFNYEAQQDKSGLPNDRFSAERPEGSISTLTIQRTEQRDSAMYRCASSLAGDRPPKLFFGSGTQLSVL.

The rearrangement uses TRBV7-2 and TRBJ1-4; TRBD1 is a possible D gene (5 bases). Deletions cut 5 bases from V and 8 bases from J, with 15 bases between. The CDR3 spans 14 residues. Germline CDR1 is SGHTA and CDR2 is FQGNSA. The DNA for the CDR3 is TGTGCCAGCAGCCCCTCCCAGGGCCGGGAAAAACTGTTTTTT. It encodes CASSPSQGREKLFF.

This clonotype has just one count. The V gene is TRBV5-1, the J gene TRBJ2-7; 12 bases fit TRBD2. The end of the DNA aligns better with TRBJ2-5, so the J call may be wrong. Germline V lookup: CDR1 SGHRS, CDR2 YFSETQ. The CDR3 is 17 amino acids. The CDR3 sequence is CASSLTGLAGKGETQYF. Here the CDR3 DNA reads TGCGCCAGCAGCTTGACCGGACTAGCGGGGAAGGGGGAGACCCAGTACTTC.

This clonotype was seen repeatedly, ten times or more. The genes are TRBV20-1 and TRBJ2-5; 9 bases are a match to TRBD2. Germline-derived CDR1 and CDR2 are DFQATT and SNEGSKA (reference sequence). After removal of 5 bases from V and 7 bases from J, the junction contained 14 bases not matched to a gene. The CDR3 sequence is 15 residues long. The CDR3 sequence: CSAVKAGGGKRTQYF. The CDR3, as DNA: TGCAGTGCTGTTAAAGCGGGGGGCGGCAAGAGGACCCAGTACTTC.

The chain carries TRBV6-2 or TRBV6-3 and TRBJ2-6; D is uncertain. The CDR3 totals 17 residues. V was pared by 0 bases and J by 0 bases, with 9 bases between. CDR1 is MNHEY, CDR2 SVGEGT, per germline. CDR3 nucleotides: TGTGCCAGCAGTTACTCGAAGAGCCTCTCTGGGGCCAACGTCCTGACTTTC. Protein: CASSYSKSLSGANVLTF.

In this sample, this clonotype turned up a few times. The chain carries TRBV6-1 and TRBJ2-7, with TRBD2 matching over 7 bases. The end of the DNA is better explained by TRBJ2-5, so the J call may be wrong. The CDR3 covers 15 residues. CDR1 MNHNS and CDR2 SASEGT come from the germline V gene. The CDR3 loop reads CASSISGSWGETQYF. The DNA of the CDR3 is TGTGCCAGCAGTATTAGCGGGTCCTGGGGGGAGACCCAGTACTTC.

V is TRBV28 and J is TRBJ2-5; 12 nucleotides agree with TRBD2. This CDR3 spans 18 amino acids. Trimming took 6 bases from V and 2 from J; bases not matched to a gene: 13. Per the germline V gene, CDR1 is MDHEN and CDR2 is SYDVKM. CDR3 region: CASSLWTSGEPDQETQYF. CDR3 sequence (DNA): TGTGCCAGCAGCCTATGGACTAGCGGGGAGCCAGATCAAGAGACCCAGTACTTC.

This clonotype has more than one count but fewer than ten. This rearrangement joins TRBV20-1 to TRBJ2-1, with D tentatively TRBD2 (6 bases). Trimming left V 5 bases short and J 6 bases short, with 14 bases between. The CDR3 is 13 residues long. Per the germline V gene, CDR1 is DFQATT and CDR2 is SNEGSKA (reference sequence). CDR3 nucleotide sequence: TGCAGTGCTGAAAGACTAGTTAGCAATGAGCAGTTCTTC. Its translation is CSAERLVSNEQFF.

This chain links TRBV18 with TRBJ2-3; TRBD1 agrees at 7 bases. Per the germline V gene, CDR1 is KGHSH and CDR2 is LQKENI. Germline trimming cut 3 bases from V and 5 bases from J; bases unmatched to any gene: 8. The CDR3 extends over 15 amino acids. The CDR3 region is CASSPGQAPRDTQYF. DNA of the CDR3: TGTGCCAGCTCACCCGGACAGGCCCCACGAGATACGCAGTATTTT.

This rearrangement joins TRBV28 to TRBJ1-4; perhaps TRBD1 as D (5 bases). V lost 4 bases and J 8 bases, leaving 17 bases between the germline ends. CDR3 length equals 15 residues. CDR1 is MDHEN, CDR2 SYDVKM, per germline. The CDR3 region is CASSSTGAGSEKLFF. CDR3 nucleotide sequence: TGTGCCAGCAGTTCAACCGGGGCCGGATCCGAAAAACTGTTTTTT. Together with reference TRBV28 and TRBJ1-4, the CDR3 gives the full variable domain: DVKVTQSSRYLVKRTGEKVFLECVQDMDHENMFWYRQDPGLGLRLIYFSYDVKMKEKGDIPEGYSVSREKKERFSLILESASTNQTSMYLCASSSTGAGSEKLFFGSGTQLSVL.

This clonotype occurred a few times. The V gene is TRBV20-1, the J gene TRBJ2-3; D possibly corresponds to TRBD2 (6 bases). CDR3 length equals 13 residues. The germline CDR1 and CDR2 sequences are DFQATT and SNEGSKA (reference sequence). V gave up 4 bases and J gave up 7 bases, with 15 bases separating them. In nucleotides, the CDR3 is TGCAGTGCTACCCCGGGAGACAGTTATACGCAGTATTTT. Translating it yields CSATPGDSYTQYF.

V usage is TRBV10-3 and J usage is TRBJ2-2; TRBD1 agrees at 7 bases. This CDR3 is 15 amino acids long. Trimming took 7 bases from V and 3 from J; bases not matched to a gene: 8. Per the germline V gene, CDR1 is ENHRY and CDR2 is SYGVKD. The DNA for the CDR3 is TGTGCCATCACCCGGACAGGACCGGACACCGGGGAGCTGTTTTTT. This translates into CAITRTGPDTGELFF.